One and the same sample provided the 14 T cell receptor beta chains below, sequenced in a study of T cells in Graves' hyperthyroidism and ophthalmopathy. TCR beta CDR3 regions were amplified from RNA transcripts. TCR CDR3 regions were first amplified by RT-PCR with HTBI primers. TCRdb re-derived calls from the multiplex PCR reads in MiXCR, one entry per CDR3 protein. Of about 360,000 distinct CDR3 sequences in the sample, 13% were seen once. Sequencing was carried out using blood. All receptors come from a woman between 18 and 29 years old with Graves' hyperthyroidism.

This clonotype has a count of ten or more. The chain recombines TRBV4-1 with TRBJ1-1; D is unresolved. CDR1 is MGHRA and CDR2 is YSYEKL in the germline V gene. CDR3 length equals 16 residues. Trimming removed 3 bases from V and 3 bases from J, with 17 bases in between. The CDR3 nucleotides are TGCGCCAGCAGCCAGGCCTCGAGTGGTCTGTACACTGAAGCTTTCTTT. Translated: CASSQASSGLYTEAFF.

This clonotype was counted at least ten times. The chain carries TRBV3-1 and TRBJ2-6; D not resolved. This CDR3 spans 16 amino acids. V was shortened by 1 base and J by 0 bases, with 7 bases between the two germline ends. The germline CDR1 and CDR2 sequences are LGHDT and YNNKEL (reference sequence). CDR3 DNA: TGTGCCAGCAGCCAAGTGGTAGTCTCTGGGGCCAACGTCCTGACTTTC. Translating it yields CASSQVVVSGANVLTF.

This clonotype was recorded many times. The rearrangement links TRBV5-1 to TRBJ2-3, with D possibly TRBD2 on 5 matching bases. Looked up from germline, CDR1 is SGHRS and CDR2 is YFSETQ. The V gene lost 2 bases and the J gene lost 2 bases, with 15 bases spanning the gap. This CDR3 has 16 residues. The CDR3 sequence is CASSFSRTSSTDTQYF. The CDR3 DNA reads as TGCGCCAGCAGCTTTTCCCGGACTTCGTCCACAGATACGCAGTATTTT.

This clonotype has at least ten counts. The chain carries TRBV19 and TRBJ2-3, with D maybe TRBD2 (5 bases). The CDR3 spans 13 residues. Germline V CDR1 and CDR2: LNHDA, SQIVND (reference sequence). V lost 6 bases and J lost 3, with 10 bases in between. CDR3 sequence reads: CASSPRGTDTQYF. The CDR3 nucleotides are TGTGCCAGTAGCCCCCGCGGGACAGATACGCAGTATTTT.

This clonotype was recorded at least ten times. The chain uses TRBV2 and TRBJ1-5, with 7 bases identical to TRBD1. Per germline, CDR1 SNHLY and CDR2 FYNNEI. The ends lost 6 bases at V and 4 bases at J; junction bases unmatched: 6. The CDR3 spans 14 residues. Written as DNA, the CDR3 is TGTGCCAGCAGGGAATGGGACAGTAATCAGCCCCAGCATTTT. This codes for CASREWDSNQPQHF.

This clonotype was counted at least ten times. V and J are TRBV6-1 and TRBJ2-1; TRBD2 aligns across 10 bases. The CDR3 is 15 amino acids. The V gene end was trimmed by 4 bases and the J gene end by 7 bases; junction bases not matched to a gene: 7. Per the germline V gene, CDR1 is MNHNS and CDR2 is SASEGT. The CDR3 region has the DNA TGTGCCAGCAGTGGACTGGTAGCGGGAGGAAATGAGCAGTTCTTC. Its protein is CASSGLVAGGNEQFF.

This clonotype was observed many times. The rearrangement joins TRBV29-1 to TRBJ2-1, with a tentative D call TRBD2 (6 bases). Trimming shortened V by 3 bases and J by 3 bases, and 15 bases separated the two germline ends. Germline V gene sequence: CDR1 SQVTM, CDR2 ANQGSEA. The length of the CDR3 is 15 residues. The CDR3 reads CSVDRLGSNYNEQFF. CDR3 bases: TGCAGCGTTGACCGACTAGGATCAAACTACAATGAGCAGTTCTTC.

The chain links TRBV2 to TRBJ2-4; 9 nucleotides align to TRBD2. Trimming removed 8 bases from V and 8 bases from J; junction bases left unmatched: 13. The V gene's germline CDR1 is SNHLY and CDR2 FYNNEI. This CDR3 contains 15 residues. The CDR3 DNA sequence: TGTGCCAGCGTTGGCGGGAGGGCCGGGTCGGACATTCAGTACTTC. The encoded protein is CASVGGRAGSDIQYF.

The sample holds many counts of this clonotype. The chain uses TRBV18 and TRBJ2-7; 8 bases are shared with TRBD1. Germline values: CDR1 KGHSH, CDR2 LQKENI. The V gene end was trimmed by 2 bases and the J gene end by 2 bases; junction bases not matched to a gene: 5. The CDR3 totals 15 residues. The CDR3 region has the DNA TGTGCCAGCTCACCATATGACAGGGGCCCCTACGAGCAGTACTTC. Translated, it gives CASSPYDRGPYEQYF.

This clonotype was picked up many times. This chain uses TRBV10-3 with TRBJ2-1; the match to TRBD2 covers 7 bases. Germline CDR1 is ENHRY and CDR2 is SYGVKD. V lost 10 bases to trimming and J lost 0 bases; unmatched junction nucleotides: 9. CDR3 size: 15 residues. The CDR3 sequence is CATLGLVSSYNEQFF. CDR3 nucleotides: TGTGCCACCCTCGGACTAGTCAGCTCCTACAATGAGCAGTTCTTC.

The chain carries TRBV20-1 and TRBJ1-6; 7 nucleotides agree with TRBD1. The CDR3 runs 13 residues. From germline, CDR1 is DFQATT and CDR2 SNEGSKA (reference sequence). Trimming cost V 5 bases and J 7 bases; bases outside gene matches: 5. CDR3 sequence (DNA): TGCAGTGCTCCGGACAGGTTGAATTCACCCCTCCACTTT. It is translated as CSAPDRLNSPLHF.

This clonotype was picked up many times. This chain joins TRBV2 and TRBJ2-1; D may be TRBD1 or TRBD2 (5 bases each). From germline, CDR1 is SNHLY and CDR2 FYNNEI. The V gene lost 9 bases and the J gene lost 4 bases, with 16 bases spanning the gap. The CDR3 is made up of 14 amino acids. CDR3 coding DNA: TGTGCCAGAAGACCGGGGCCCAAGTACAATGAGCAGTTCTTC. Translating gives CARRPGPKYNEQFF.

Ten or more counts support this clonotype. This chain uses TRBV30 with TRBJ1-1, with TRBD1 matching 10 bases. There are 12 residues in the CDR3. CDR1 and CDR2 from the germline V gene are GTSNPN and SVGIG (reference sequence). J was trimmed by 11 bases and V by 2 bases; bases with no gene match: 5. The CDR3 region has the DNA TGTGCCTGGAGTCGGGACAGGGGATTCGCTTTCTTT. Its translation: CAWSRDRGFAFF.

V is TRBV2 and J is TRBJ1-2; 9 bases are a match to TRBD1. V lost 5 bases and J lost 6; bases outside the gene matches: 7. Germline lookup yields CDR1 SNHLY and CDR2 FYNNEI. This CDR3 spans 14 amino acids. The CDR3 protein is CASSTDRGVDGYTF. The CDR3 DNA reads TGTGCCAGCAGTACAGACAGGGGGGTCGATGGCTACACCTTC.